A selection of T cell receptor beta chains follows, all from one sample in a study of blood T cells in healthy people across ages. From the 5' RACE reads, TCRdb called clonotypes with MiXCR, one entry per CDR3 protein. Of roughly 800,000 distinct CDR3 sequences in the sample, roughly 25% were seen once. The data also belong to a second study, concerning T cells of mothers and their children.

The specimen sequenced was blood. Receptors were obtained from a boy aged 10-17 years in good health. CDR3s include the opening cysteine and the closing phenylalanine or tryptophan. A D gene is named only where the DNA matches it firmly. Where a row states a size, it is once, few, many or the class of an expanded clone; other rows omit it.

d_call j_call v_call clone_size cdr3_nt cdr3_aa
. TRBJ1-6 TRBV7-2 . TGTGCCAGCAGCTCCCCCACCCGGAGGGATAATTCACCCCTCCACTTT CASSSPTRRDNSPLHF
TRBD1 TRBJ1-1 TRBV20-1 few TGCAGTGCTAGCCCCCCGACAGGGATGAACACTGAAGCTTTCTTT CSASPPTGMNTEAFF
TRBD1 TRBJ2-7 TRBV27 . TGTGCCAGCAGTCCCACCCAGGGGACAGGGGAATACGAGCAGTACTTC CASSPTQGTGEYEQYF
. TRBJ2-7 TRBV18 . TGTGCCAGCTCAGGGGACCTGAGCTCCTACGAGCAGTACTTC CASSGDLSSYEQYF
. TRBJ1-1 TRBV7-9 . TGTGCCAGCAGCTTAGGCCACACGAGGAACACTGAAGCTTTCTTT CASSLGHTRNTEAFF
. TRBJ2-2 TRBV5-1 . TGCGCCAGCAGCTTGTCCGGGGTCACCGGGGAGCTGTTTTTT CASSLSGVTGELFF
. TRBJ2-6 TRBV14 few TGTGCCAGCAGCCCTGCCCGGGGAATCAGCTCTGGGGCCAACGTCCTGACTTTC CASSPARGISSGANVLTF
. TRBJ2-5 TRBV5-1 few TGCGCCAGCACGTCCGGCCTGGGGGCGGAGACCCAGTACTTC CASTSGLGAETQYF
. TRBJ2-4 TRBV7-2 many TGTGCCAGCAGCATTCGCGGGGGCCAAAACATTCAGTACTTC CASSIRGGQNIQYF
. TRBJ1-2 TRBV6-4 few TGTGCCAGCAGTGTCCAAGGGGGAGCTAACTATGGCTACACCTTC CASSVQGGANYGYTF
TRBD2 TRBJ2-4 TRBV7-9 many TGTGCCAGCAGCTCTTGGGGGGGGGCCAAAAACATTCAGTACTTC CASSSWGGAKNIQYF
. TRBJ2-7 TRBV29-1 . TGCAGCGTTGAAGGTCCAGTACCCTACGAGCAGTACTTC CSVEGPVPYEQYF
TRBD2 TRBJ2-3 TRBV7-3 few TGTGCCAGCAGCCCACTAAGCGGGGGGGCGGGGGATACGCAGTATTTT CASSPLSGGAGDTQYF
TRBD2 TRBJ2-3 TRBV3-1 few TGTGCCAGCGGCCTACTAGCGGGAGCCACAGATACGCAGTATTTT CASGLLAGATDTQYF
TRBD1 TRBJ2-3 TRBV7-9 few TGTGCCAGCAGCGCCGGGACAGGGGCAACAGATACGCAGTATTTT CASSAGTGATDTQYF
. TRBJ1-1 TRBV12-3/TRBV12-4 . TGTGCCAGCAGATACGGCCTGAACACTGAAGCTTTCTTT CASRYGLNTEAFF
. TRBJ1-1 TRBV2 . TGTGCCAGCAGTGATCTTGGCTCGGGTGAGGCTTTCTTT CASSDLGSGEAFF
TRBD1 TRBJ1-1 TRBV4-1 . TGCGCCAGCAGCCAAGGGGACAGCACTGAAGCTTTCTTT CASSQGDSTEAFF
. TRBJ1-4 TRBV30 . TGTGCCTGGGGAGAGGATGAAAAACTGTTTTTT CAWGEDEKLFF
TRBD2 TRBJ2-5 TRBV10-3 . TGTGCCATCAGTAAAACTAGCGACAAGTACCAAGAGACCCAGTACTTC CAISKTSDKYQETQYF
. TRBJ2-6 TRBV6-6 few TGTGCCAGCAGTTACTCGATAAACTCTGGGGCCAACGTCCTGACTTTC CASSYSINSGANVLTF
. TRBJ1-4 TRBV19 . TGTGCCAGTACCGATGGGACCCTTAATGAAAAACTGTTTTTT CASTDGTLNEKLFF
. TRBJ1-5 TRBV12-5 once TGTGCTAGTGGTTTGGTATCGAGGGGATACTCGAGCAATCAGCCCCAGCATTTT CASGLVSRGYSSNQPQHF
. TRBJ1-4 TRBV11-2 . TGTGCCAGCAGCTTGGGGGGGCGGGCGCCGTACGAAAAACTGTTTTTT CASSLGGRAPYEKLFF